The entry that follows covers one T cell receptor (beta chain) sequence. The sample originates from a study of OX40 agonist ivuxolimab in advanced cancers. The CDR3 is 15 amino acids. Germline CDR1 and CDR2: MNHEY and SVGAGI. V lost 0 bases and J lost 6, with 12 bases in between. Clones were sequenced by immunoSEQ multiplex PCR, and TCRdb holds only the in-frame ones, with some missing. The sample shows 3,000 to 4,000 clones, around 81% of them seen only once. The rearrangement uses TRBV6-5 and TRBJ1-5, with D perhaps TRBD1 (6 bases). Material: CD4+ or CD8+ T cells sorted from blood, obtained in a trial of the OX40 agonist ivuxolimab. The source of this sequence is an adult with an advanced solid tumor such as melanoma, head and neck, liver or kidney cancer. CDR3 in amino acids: CASSYSSGGGQPQHF. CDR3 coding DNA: TGTGCCAGCAGTTACTCGAGTGGAGGGGGTCAGCCCCAGCATTTT.